One and the same sample provided the 16 T cell receptor beta chains below, sequenced in a study of STAT5B mutations in CD4+ large granular lymphocyte leukemia. TCRdb's copy holds only in-frame clones and misses some; the assay was immunoSEQ multiplex PCR. The sample has tens of thousands of clones, 60% to 80% seen once. Input material: CD4+ T cells from blood buffy coats. The receptor source for this set is a human donor in good health.

V usage is TRBV7-3 and J usage is TRBJ1-2; possible D gene TRBD1, 6 bases. V lost 3 bases and J lost 8, with 19 bases in between. The CDR3 sequence is 15 residues long. Germline-derived CDR1 and CDR2 are SGHTA and FQGTGA. The CDR3 protein is CASSLNGQGTTGYTF. The CDR3 nucleotides read TGTGCCAGCAGCTTGAACGGTCAGGGGACGACGGGCTACACCTTC.

The V call is TRBV6-6, the J call TRBJ2-7; no definite D call. V lost 5 bases, J lost 6 bases, and 14 bases lay in between. This CDR3 has 13 amino acids. Germline lookup yields CDR1 MNHNY and CDR2 SVGAGI (reference sequence). The CDR3 DNA is TGTGCCAGCAGTCTCATATCGCCGGGCGAGCAGTACTTC. Translated, it gives CASSLISPGEQYF.

V is TRBV7-2 and J is TRBJ2-3, with TRBD2 identical over 12 bases. Looked up from germline, CDR1 is SGHTA and CDR2 is FQGNSA. The CDR3 loop spans 16 amino acids. The junction had 3 bases not matched to a gene; V was cut back by 4 bases and J by 1 base. The CDR3 DNA follows: TGTGCCAGCAGCTCCCGGACTAGCGGGGGCACAGATACGCAGTATTTT. Translated: CASSSRTSGGTDTQYF.

This chain uses TRBV19 with TRBJ1-2; maybe TRBD1 (6 bases). V gave up 7 bases and J gave up 8 bases, with 20 bases separating them. The CDR3 length is 14 residues. The germline CDR1 and CDR2 sequences are LNHDA and SQIVND (reference sequence). This CDR3 is CASTTPGQGRGYTF. As DNA, the CDR3 is TGTGCCAGTACCACCCCGGGGCAGGGGAGAGGCTACACCTTC.

The gene calls are TRBV6-1 and TRBJ2-7; 10 nucleotides match TRBD1. The germline CDR1 and CDR2 sequences are MNHNS and SASEGT. The CDR3 sequence is 15 residues long. Losses at the gene ends were 8 bases for V and 2 bases for J; bases not matched to a gene: 9. As DNA, the CDR3 is TGTGCCAGCGGATTCCGGGACAGGGGACCCTACGAGCAGTACGTC. Its protein is CASGFRDRGPYEQYV.

The chain combines TRBV15 with TRBJ2-3; D not certain. Germline lookup yields CDR1 LNHNV and CDR2 YYDKDF (reference sequence). The CDR3 is 16 residues long. Trimming left V 1 base short and J 1 base short, with 12 bases between. This CDR3 is CATSRAPELGTDTQYF. CDR3 DNA sequence: TGTGCCACCAGCAGAGCGCCGGAGCTGGGCACAGATACGCAGTATTTT.

This chain uses TRBV2 with TRBJ1-5; 8 bases line up with TRBD1. Germline trimming cut 4 bases from V and 1 base from J; bases unmatched to any gene: 6. This CDR3 is built from 16 residues. CDR1 is SNHLY and CDR2 is FYNNEI in the germline V gene. In nucleotides, the CDR3 is TGTGCCAGCAGTGGTCAGGGGGCAGGGAGCAATCAGCCCCAGCATTTT. Translation gives CASSGQGAGSNQPQHF.

V is TRBV4-3 and J is TRBJ2-2, with D perhaps matching TRBD1 or TRBD2 (6 bases each). Trimming pared 3 bases from V and 4 bases from J, leaving 15 bases between. Germline V CDR1 and CDR2: LGHNA, YSLEER. The CDR3 is made up of 16 amino acids. The CDR3 DNA reads as TGCGCCAGCAGCCACGCACTCGGGGGCGCCACCGGGGAGCTGTTTTTT. Translation: CASSHALGGATGELFF.

V usage is TRBV12-5 and J usage is TRBJ2-2; TRBD2 agrees at 8 bases. This CDR3 has 19 amino acids. CDR1 LGHNT and CDR2 FRNRAP come from the germline V gene. J lost 1 base, V lost 5 bases, and 15 bases had no gene match. The CDR3 nucleotides read TGTGCTAGTGGTACCGCTAGCTCGTCTAGCGGGTGGAACACCGGGGAGCTGTTTTTT. It is translated as CASGTASSSSGWNTGELFF.

This clone has only one observation. The chain links TRBV4-1 to TRBJ2-1; D possibly corresponds to TRBD1 (5 bases). Looked up from germline, CDR1 is MGHRA and CDR2 is YSYEKL. This CDR3 is 15 amino acids long. V lost 4 bases, J lost 6 bases, and 16 bases lay in between. The CDR3 DNA reads TGCGCCAGCAGCCGACAGTACGTGGCTTCCAATGAGCAGTTCTTC. Translated: CASSRQYVASNEQFF.

This clone has a handful of counts. The V call is TRBV11-3, the J call TRBJ1-5; TRBD1 matches at 8 bases. The CDR3 runs 15 residues. J was trimmed by 4 bases and V by 3 bases; bases with no gene match: 5. CDR1 and CDR2 (germline): SGHNT, YENEEA. As DNA, the CDR3 is TGTGCCAGCAGCTTCGCAGGGGGCTTAAATCAGCCCCAGCATTTT. This encodes CASSFAGGLNQPQHF. Based on the CDR3 plus reference TRBV11-3 and TRBJ1-5, the full variable domain is EAGVVQSPRYKIIEKKQPVAFWCNPISGHNTLYWYLQNLGQGPELLIRYENEEAVDDSQLPKDRFSAERLKGVDSTLKIQPAELGDSAVYLCASSFAGGLNQPQHFGDGTRLSIL.

This chain uses TRBV5-1 with TRBJ2-2; TRBD2 agrees at 11 bases. The CDR3 consists of 16 residues. V was clipped by 4 bases and J by 4 bases; unmatched bases: 6. Germline V gene data show CDR1 as SGHRS and CDR2 as YFSETQ. CDR3: CASSPTSGSITGELFF. Here the CDR3 DNA reads TGCGCCAGCAGCCCAACTAGCGGGAGCATCACCGGGGAGCTGTTTTTT. Based on the CDR3 plus reference TRBV5-1 and TRBJ2-2, the full variable domain is KAGVTQTPRYLIKTRGQQVTLSCSPISGHRSVSWYQQTPGQGLQFLFEYFSETQRNKGNFPGRFSGRQFSNSRSEMNVSTLELGDSALYLCASSPTSGSITGELFFGEGSRLTVL.

The chain is built from TRBV28 and TRBJ1-5; D call uncertain. Germline V gene data show CDR1 as MDHEN and CDR2 as SYDVKM. This CDR3 has 12 amino acids. The germline V and J ends were trimmed by 8 bases and 7 bases, with 12 bases remaining between them. CDR3 nucleotide sequence: TGTGCCAGCGTGATAGTAGGACAGCCCCAGCATTTT. Amino acids: CASVIVGQPQHF.

J is TRBJ2-5 and V is TRBV2; a possible D gene is TRBD1 (5 bases). The CDR3 is 13 residues long. CDR1 is SNHLY and CDR2 is FYNNEI in the germline V gene. Trimming took 4 bases from V and 5 from J, leaving 11 bases between them. CDR3 loop: CASSVQNRETQYF. CDR3 nucleotides: TGTGCCAGCAGTGTACAGAACAGGGAGACCCAGTACTTC.

The chain couples TRBV7-9 to TRBJ1-1; the D is unclear. V was clipped by 5 bases and J by 0 bases, with 7 bases between them. CDR1 and CDR2 (germline): SEHNR, FQNEAQ (reference sequence). The CDR3 consists of 13 residues. The chain's CDR3 is CASSPGLNTEAFF. The CDR3 nucleotides read TGTGCCAGCAGCCCAGGCCTGAACACTGAAGCTTTCTTT.

In DNA form, the CDR3 reads TGTGCCAGCAGTTTATACGGGGGGGCGGAGAATGAGCAGTTCTTC. Translating it yields CASSLYGGAENEQFF. The chain combines TRBV28 with TRBJ2-1, with 8 positions matching TRBD2. V dropped 1 base and J dropped 7; count of bases not matched to a gene: 6. There are 15 residues in the CDR3. In germline, CDR1 is MDHEN, CDR2 SYDVKM.